Listed below are T cell receptor beta chains from one sample, sequenced in a study of CD8 T cell repertoires and HIV-1 epitope variants. The data were produced by immunoSEQ multiplex PCR, yet TCRdb's version contains in-frame clones alone and is incomplete. The table has 6,000 or so clones, approximately 60% seen once. No antigen is known for these receptors. Sequenced sample: cultured CD8+ T cells derived from PBMCs. These receptors were obtained from a male donor with HIV. Each CDR3 is given with its conserved first and last residue. A D gene is named only where the DNA matches it firmly. A row's size may be missing; if present it is once, few, many or a size class.

CDR3nt: TGTGCCAGCAGTTACGGGGGGGCCCCCGGGGAGCTGTTTTTT; CDR3aa: CASSYGGAPGELFF; v_gene: TRBV6-5; abundance: -; j_gene: TRBJ2-2; d_gene: -
CDR3nt: TGTGCCAGCAGTCCCGTTTGGACGTATGGCTACACCTTC; CDR3aa: CASSPVWTYGYTF; v_gene: TRBV28; abundance: -; j_gene: TRBJ1-2; d_gene: -
CDR3nt: TGTGCCAGCAGCCCGGGGGGGGACTACGAGCAGTACTTC; CDR3aa: CASSPGGDYEQYF; v_gene: TRBV16; abundance: -; j_gene: TRBJ2-7; d_gene: TRBD2
CDR3nt: TGCAGCGTTGAAGACGACACCTCCTACGAGCAGTACTTC; CDR3aa: CSVEDDTSYEQYF; v_gene: TRBV29-1; abundance: -; j_gene: TRBJ2-7; d_gene: -
CDR3nt: TGCGCCAGCAGCTTCCCCGGGACAGGGAGGAATACTGAAGCTTTCTTT; CDR3aa: CASSFPGTGRNTEAFF; v_gene: TRBV5-1; abundance: -; j_gene: TRBJ1-1; d_gene: TRBD1
CDR3nt: TGTGCCAGCAGCTATGAAGCAGTAGGTAGCAATCAGCCCCAGCATTTT; CDR3aa: CASSYEAVGSNQPQHF; v_gene: TRBV4-2; abundance: -; j_gene: TRBJ1-5; d_gene: -
CDR3nt: TGTGCCAGCAGTTACTCGGATTTTAGCACAGATACGCAGTATTTT; CDR3aa: CASSYSDFSTDTQYF; v_gene: TRBV6-5; abundance: once; j_gene: TRBJ2-3; d_gene: -
CDR3nt: TGTGCCAGCAGCCAAGGGAAGTCGAATGAGCAGTACTTC; CDR3aa: CASSQGKSNEQYF; v_gene: TRBV4-2; abundance: -; j_gene: TRBJ2-7; d_gene: -
CDR3nt: TGTGCCAGCTACGACAGGGGGTACGAGCAGTACTTC; CDR3aa: CASYDRGYEQYF; v_gene: TRBV28; abundance: -; j_gene: TRBJ2-7; d_gene: TRBD1
CDR3nt: TGTGCCAGAAGCGGTACCGATTACAGGGCCCTGGGCGAGAGGAATCAGCCCCAGCATTTT; CDR3aa: CARSGTDYRALGERNQPQHF; v_gene: TRBV5-3; abundance: -; j_gene: TRBJ1-5; d_gene: -
CDR3nt: TGCAGCGTAGATACAGGGGTCTCCGAGACCCAGTACTTC; CDR3aa: CSVDTGVSETQYF; v_gene: TRBV29-1; abundance: -; j_gene: TRBJ2-5; d_gene: TRBD1
CDR3nt: TGTGCCTGGAGTGACAGCTATGGCTACACCTTC; CDR3aa: CAWSDSYGYTF; v_gene: TRBV30; abundance: few; j_gene: TRBJ1-2; d_gene: -
CDR3nt: TGTGCCAGCGGGGATAGGATGGCCAAAAACATTCAGTACTTC; CDR3aa: CASGDRMAKNIQYF; v_gene: TRBV6-1; abundance: -; j_gene: TRBJ2-4; d_gene: -
CDR3nt: TGTGCCAGCAGCCCCAGGGTCTTGAACACTGAAGCTTTCTTT; CDR3aa: CASSPRVLNTEAFF; v_gene: TRBV7-8; abundance: -; j_gene: TRBJ1-1; d_gene: -
CDR3nt: TGTGCCAGCAGCTTAGCGGAGGGATTAGGGCCCCAGCATTTT; CDR3aa: CASSLAEGLGPQHF; v_gene: TRBV7-9; abundance: -; j_gene: TRBJ1-5; d_gene: -
CDR3nt: TGTGCCAGCTCACCACCGGCCGGGAATGGCTACACCTTC; CDR3aa: CASSPPAGNGYTF; v_gene: TRBV18; abundance: -; j_gene: TRBJ1-2; d_gene: -
CDR3nt: TGTGCCAGCAGCTTGGTAGCGGGAGCCTACAATGAGCAGTTCTTC; CDR3aa: CASSLVAGAYNEQFF; v_gene: TRBV11-2; abundance: -; j_gene: TRBJ2-1; d_gene: TRBD2
CDR3nt: TGTGCCAGCAGTGACCCACTAGCGGGGGGCCTTTACAATGAGCAGTTCTTC; CDR3aa: CASSDPLAGGLYNEQFF; v_gene: TRBV2; abundance: -; j_gene: TRBJ2-1; d_gene: TRBD2
CDR3nt: TGTGCCAGCAGTTACAACTATGGCTACACCTTC; CDR3aa: CASSYNYGYTF; v_gene: TRBV6-6; abundance: -; j_gene: TRBJ1-2; d_gene: -
CDR3nt: TGTGCCAGCAGCGGTTCTGTAGGGGAAAAACTGTTTTTT; CDR3aa: CASSGSVGEKLFF; v_gene: TRBV7-9; abundance: -; j_gene: TRBJ1-4; d_gene: -
CDR3nt: TGTGCCAGCAGGACTCGAACAGGATCCACCTACGAGCAGTACTTC; CDR3aa: CASRTRTGSTYEQYF; v_gene: TRBV2; abundance: few; j_gene: TRBJ2-7; d_gene: -
CDR3nt: TGTGCCTGGAGTGAGGCCCCTGAAGCTTTCTTT; CDR3aa: CAWSEAPEAFF; v_gene: TRBV30; abundance: -; j_gene: TRBJ1-1; d_gene: -
CDR3nt: TGCAGCGTTGAACCGGACCCTGGCAATGAGCAGTTCTTC; CDR3aa: CSVEPDPGNEQFF; v_gene: TRBV29-1; abundance: -; j_gene: TRBJ2-1; d_gene: -
CDR3nt: TGTGCCTGGAGCCATCAGGGGGACACTGAAGCTTTCTTT; CDR3aa: CAWSHQGDTEAFF; v_gene: TRBV30; abundance: -; j_gene: TRBJ1-1; d_gene: TRBD1
CDR3nt: TGTGCCAGTACCTCAGGGGGTAGCACTGAAGCTTTCTTT; CDR3aa: CASTSGGSTEAFF; v_gene: TRBV19; abundance: -; j_gene: TRBJ1-1; d_gene: TRBD1
CDR3nt: TGTGCCTGGAGTGCGGTCCGGGAGACCCAGTACTTC; CDR3aa: CAWSAVRETQYF; v_gene: TRBV30; abundance: -; j_gene: TRBJ2-5; d_gene: -
CDR3nt: TGTGCCAGCTCGCCGGGACTAGCGGGGAATGAGCAGTTCTTC; CDR3aa: CASSPGLAGNEQFF; v_gene: TRBV18; abundance: -; j_gene: TRBJ2-1; d_gene: TRBD2
CDR3nt: TGTGCCAGCAGTTCTCCGCCCTTCTACGAGCAGTACTTC; CDR3aa: CASSSPPFYEQYF; v_gene: TRBV28; abundance: -; j_gene: TRBJ2-7; d_gene: -
CDR3nt: TGTGCCAGCAGCCAAGATAGGCAGCTTAACATGAACACTGAAGCTTTCTTT; CDR3aa: CASSQDRQLNMNTEAFF; v_gene: TRBV4-2; abundance: -; j_gene: TRBJ1-1; d_gene: -
CDR3nt: TGTGCCAGCAGTCGAATCTTGGGGGCGAATGAAAAACTGTTTTTT; CDR3aa: CASSRILGANEKLFF; v_gene: TRBV6-5; abundance: -; j_gene: TRBJ1-4; d_gene: -
CDR3nt: TGTGCCAGCACTTTATGGGGCGAGGTTGGGTTAGAGACCCAGTACTTC; CDR3aa: CASTLWGEVGLETQYF; v_gene: TRBV5-6; abundance: once; j_gene: TRBJ2-5; d_gene: -
CDR3nt: TGTGCCATCAGTGAGTCTCTGGGGGTATCTGGGGCCAACGTCCTGACTTTC; CDR3aa: CAISESLGVSGANVLTF; v_gene: TRBV10-3; abundance: large; j_gene: TRBJ2-6; d_gene: -
CDR3nt: TGTGCCAGCAGCGCTTCAGGGGATACGCAGTATTTT; CDR3aa: CASSASGDTQYF; v_gene: TRBV9; abundance: few; j_gene: TRBJ2-3; d_gene: -
CDR3nt: TGTGCCAGCAGCTTCTGGAGTTACGAGCAGTACTTC; CDR3aa: CASSFWSYEQYF; v_gene: TRBV5-5; abundance: -; j_gene: TRBJ2-7; d_gene: -
CDR3nt: TGTGCCAGCAGTCCGATAGGACAGGGGGACACTGAAGCTTTCTTT; CDR3aa: CASSPIGQGDTEAFF; v_gene: TRBV28; abundance: few; j_gene: TRBJ1-1; d_gene: TRBD1
CDR3nt: TGTGCCAGCAGTGACGGAATGAACACTGAAGCTTTCTTT; CDR3aa: CASSDGMNTEAFF; v_gene: TRBV2; abundance: few; j_gene: TRBJ1-1; d_gene: -
CDR3nt: TGTGCCAGCAGCCAAAATAGCGGTTACGAGCAGTACTTC; CDR3aa: CASSQNSGYEQYF; v_gene: TRBV4-2; abundance: -; j_gene: TRBJ2-7; d_gene: -
CDR3nt: TGTGCCAGCACCCTGGACAGGGGAGGCACTGAAGCTTTCTTT; CDR3aa: CASTLDRGGTEAFF; v_gene: TRBV5-6; abundance: -; j_gene: TRBJ1-1; d_gene: TRBD1
CDR3nt: TGTGCCAGCAGTTTTCCCGGGGGATACTACGAGCAGTACTTC; CDR3aa: CASSFPGGYYEQYF; v_gene: TRBV28; abundance: -; j_gene: TRBJ2-7; d_gene: -
CDR3nt: TGTGCCAGAAGCGCCCTACCTAGCGGCCCTAGCTCCTACAATGAGCAGTTCTTC; CDR3aa: CARSALPSGPSSYNEQFF; v_gene: TRBV5-3; abundance: once; j_gene: TRBJ2-1; d_gene: TRBD2
CDR3nt: TGTGCCAGCAGTTCCCTCGACAGGGTACTCAACTTC; CDR3aa: CASSSLDRVLNF; v_gene: TRBV6-5; abundance: -; j_gene: TRBJ2-5; d_gene: TRBD1
CDR3nt: TGTGCCAGCAGCTTAATAAGCGGGAGTTCTCACGAGCAGTACTTC; CDR3aa: CASSLISGSSHEQYF; v_gene: TRBV7-2; abundance: -; j_gene: TRBJ2-7; d_gene: TRBD2
CDR3nt: TGTGCCAGCAGCGTAGGAAGGTTTGCCGCGAACACCGGGGAGCTGTTTTTT; CDR3aa: CASSVGRFAANTGELFF; v_gene: TRBV9; abundance: -; j_gene: TRBJ2-2; d_gene: -
CDR3nt: TGTGCCAGCAGTTTGGGGACAGGTTCCTACGAGCAGTACTTC; CDR3aa: CASSLGTGSYEQYF; v_gene: TRBV27; abundance: -; j_gene: TRBJ2-7; d_gene: TRBD1
CDR3nt: TGTGCCAGCAGCGAGGGGAGTTTGAATGAAAAACTGTTTTTT; CDR3aa: CASSEGSLNEKLFF; v_gene: TRBV6-1; abundance: -; j_gene: TRBJ1-4; d_gene: -
CDR3nt: TGTGCCAGCAGCTTTCCTTCTTGGGATCACACACGGACCACTGAAGCTTTCTTT; CDR3aa: CASSFPSWDHTRTTEAFF; v_gene: TRBV7-9; abundance: -; j_gene: TRBJ1-1; d_gene: -
CDR3nt: TGTGCCAGCAGTGGGGAGAGGGCCGGGACAGATACGCAGTATTTT; CDR3aa: CASSGERAGTDTQYF; v_gene: TRBV6-4; abundance: -; j_gene: TRBJ2-3; d_gene: -
CDR3nt: TGCGCCAGCAGCCAAGCAAAGTACTCCTACGAGCAGTACTTC; CDR3aa: CASSQAKYSYEQYF; v_gene: TRBV4-1; abundance: -; j_gene: TRBJ2-7; d_gene: -
CDR3nt: TGTGCCAGCAGCTCCAGACCGAATGAGCAGTTCTTC; CDR3aa: CASSSRPNEQFF; v_gene: TRBV5-6; abundance: -; j_gene: TRBJ2-1; d_gene: -
CDR3nt: TGTGCCAGCACCTTCGACAGCGTCAATCAGCCCCAGCATTTT; CDR3aa: CASTFDSVNQPQHF; v_gene: TRBV7-2; abundance: few; j_gene: TRBJ1-5; d_gene: -
CDR3nt: TGTGCCAGCAGTTCCGGGACAGGGGGCTTCGGGGACAATGAGCAGTTCTTC; CDR3aa: CASSSGTGGFGDNEQFF; v_gene: TRBV28; abundance: once; j_gene: TRBJ2-1; d_gene: TRBD1
CDR3nt: TGTGCCAGCAGCTTTAGACTAGCGGGGGACAATGAGCAGTTCTTC; CDR3aa: CASSFRLAGDNEQFF; v_gene: TRBV7-8; abundance: -; j_gene: TRBJ2-1; d_gene: TRBD2
CDR3nt: TGTGCCAGCAGCTTGGTGCAGGCCAATGAGCAGTTCTTC; CDR3aa: CASSLVQANEQFF; v_gene: TRBV5-6; abundance: -; j_gene: TRBJ2-1; d_gene: -
CDR3nt: TGTGCCAGCAGCTTGGTACCCCAGGGGGGGGAAAAACTGTTTTTT; CDR3aa: CASSLVPQGGEKLFF; v_gene: TRBV5-4; abundance: -; j_gene: TRBJ1-4; d_gene: TRBD1
CDR3nt: TGTGCCAGCAGCTTCCAGACAGGGAGGAACACTGAAGCTTTCTTT; CDR3aa: CASSFQTGRNTEAFF; v_gene: TRBV9; abundance: -; j_gene: TRBJ1-1; d_gene: TRBD1
CDR3nt: TGTGCCAGCAGTTCCCTGGGGCGGGAGCGGCGTGAGCAGTTCTTC; CDR3aa: CASSSLGRERREQFF; v_gene: TRBV27; abundance: -; j_gene: TRBJ2-1; d_gene: TRBD2
CDR3nt: TGTGCCAGCACTCCTGACAGGGCCTATAATTCACCCCTCCACTTT; CDR3aa: CASTPDRAYNSPLHF; v_gene: TRBV6-6; abundance: -; j_gene: TRBJ1-6; d_gene: TRBD1
CDR3nt: TGTGCCAGCAGTTCCAATATGGACAGGGATGAAAAACTGTTTTTT; CDR3aa: CASSSNMDRDEKLFF; v_gene: TRBV6-5; abundance: -; j_gene: TRBJ1-4; d_gene: TRBD1
CDR3nt: TGTGCCATCAGTGATATCGGGGGTCCCCACGAGCAGTACTTC; CDR3aa: CAISDIGGPHEQYF; v_gene: TRBV10-3; abundance: once; j_gene: TRBJ2-7; d_gene: -